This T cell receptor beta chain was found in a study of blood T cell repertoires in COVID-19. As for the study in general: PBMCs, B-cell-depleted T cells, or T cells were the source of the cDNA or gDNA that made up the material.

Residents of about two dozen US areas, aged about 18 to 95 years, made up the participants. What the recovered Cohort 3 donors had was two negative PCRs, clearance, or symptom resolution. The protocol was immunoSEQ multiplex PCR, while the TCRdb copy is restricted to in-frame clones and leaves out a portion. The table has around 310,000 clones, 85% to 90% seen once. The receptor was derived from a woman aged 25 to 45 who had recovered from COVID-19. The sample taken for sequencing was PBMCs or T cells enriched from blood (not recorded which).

The CDR3 loop is CASSVGTGQTEAFF. CDR3 DNA: TGTGCCAGCAGCGTAGGGACAGGACAAACTGAAGCTTTCTTT. V gene TRBV9 combines with J gene TRBJ1-1; TRBD1 matches at 7 bases. CDR1 and CDR2 (germline): SGDLS, YYNGEE. CDR3 length: 14 residues. Trimming took 0 bases from V and 5 from J; bases not matched to a gene: 4.